This T cell receptor (beta chain) derives from a study of Ad26.COV2.S vaccination and SARS-CoV-2 variants. Study in general: Donor allocation was to the COV1001 Ad26.COV2.S trial arm.

Produced via immunoSEQ multiplex PCR; TCRdb's table is partial and in-frame only. The sample lists about 400,000 clones, about 89% occurring once. In regard to this clone: At the DNA level, this CDR3 is encoded by other sequences in the same sample as well.

Stated treatment: around 19 received Ad26.COV2.S at low or high dose, single or two shots; roughly five received placebo; per-sample allocation not given. It was on day 63 after the first vaccine or placebo injection that samples were taken. Germline loops: CDR1 SNHLY, CDR2 FYNNEI. V lost 8 bases and J 0 bases, leaving 7 bases between the germline ends. The CDR3 sequence is 12 residues long. This TCR came from a person aged 18 to 65 who received the Ad26.COV2.S COVID-19 vaccine or a placebo. The chain uses TRBV2 and TRBJ1-1, with D uncertain. Sequenced material: peripheral blood, taken in a trial of Ad26.COV2.S vaccine versus placebo. CDR3 coding DNA: TGTGCCAGCCGGGGAATGAACACTGAAGCTTTCTTT. Residues: CASRGMNTEAFF.